What follows is one TCR beta chain and its context. The PCR contained 60 Vbeta and 13 Jbeta primers. Here immunoSEQ multiplex PCR was the method, and the copy in TCRdb shows in-frame clones only, minus some. The table has roughly 160,000 clones, around four fifths seen once; the top ten hold roughly 1.3%. Germline V gene lookup returns CDR1 SNHLY and CDR2 FYNNEI. The CDR3 loop spans 12 amino acids. This entry comes from a study of cytomegalovirus exposure and HLA in healthy donors. Sequenced: PBMCs. This chain connects TRBV2 to TRBJ2-1; TRBD1 matches at 7 bases. The TCR was taken from a woman aged 45-65 years in good health and CMV-seronegative. The CDR3 here is CALISGGREQFF. The DNA for the CDR3 is TGTGCACTAATCTCAGGGGGACGTGAGCAGTTCTTC. Looking up the rest from reference TRBV2 and TRBJ2-1 gives the full variable domain: EPEVTQTPSHQVTQMGQEVILRCVPISNHLYFYWYRQILGQKVEFLVSFYNNEISEKSEIFDDQFSVERPDGSNFTLKIRSTKLEDSAMYFCALISGGREQFFGPGTRLTVL.